This T cell receptor beta chain was recovered during a study of blood T cell repertoires in COVID-19 (dated by TCRdb to 2019 to 2021). Describing the broader study: Samples covering the acute and convalescent phases of COVID-19 were provided by collaborators in the United States, Italy and Spain. The material from the prospective study consisted of cDNA or gDNA derived from T cells, B-cell-depleted T cells, or PBMCs. Subjects who had been exposed to COVID-19, were actively infected with it, or had recovered from it provided the deeply sampled blood TCRbeta repertoires that made up the dataset. The repertoires were released in a freely available public database meant as a resource for research on the immune response to SARS-CoV-2. The samples were drawn from the first 160 participants of the ongoing ImmuneRACE study and from roughly 1,300 subjects provided by 6 global collaborators. A de-identified subject ID, COVID-19 status, age in years and sex were almost always included in the sample metadata. Where available, HLA class I and class II types were taken from metadata supplied by the sample provider and were not determined by assay-based typing. General study outcomes and caveats: Clinical and demographic metadata were provided uncurated, with the amount varying by source and participant.

Reading the germline V gene gives CDR1 LGHNA and CDR2 YNFKEQ. V loses 0 bases of germline sequence and J loses 0 bases, and the interval between the two ends is 8 bases. The CDR3 runs 15 residues from the cysteine to the phenylalanine. The sequence is cut down to CDR3 DNA, 45 bases in frame from base 1. Collaborating institutions collected whole blood in K2EDTA tubes following their own protocols. For TCRbeta analysis, collaborator samples were shipped as frozen whole blood, as isolated PBMCs, or as DNA extracted from either sample type. The immunoSEQ Assay, a bias-controlled multiplex PCR, was used to amplify TCRbeta CDR3 regions from genomic DNA. Turning to the authors' computational methods: Within the assay, amplification of reference gene primers was used to estimate how many nucleated cells each sample contained. To quantify the absolute abundance of each unique TCRbeta CDR3 rearrangement, sequence reads were collapsed and filtered. Productive Simpson clonality was computed per sample as the square root of Simpson's diversity index over productive rearrangements. TCRdb re-hosts the immuneACCESS table, in-frame sequences only. Its copies lack some clones; in the studies checked, an unresolved V gene accounts for under half of them, and the cause for the rest is not known. That table furnishes V, J and clone size, whereas the DNA furnished D and trimming. The sample records about 69,000 clones, roughly 88% of which are singletons. Roughly 2% of the sample comes from the top ten.

In this sample, this clone turned up once. The antigen it binds to is not known. Per-base qualities were not stored, and no clone one base away is much larger. The TCR sequence derives from a man aged 30 to 45 with acute or convalescent COVID-19. The chain uses TRBV4-2 and TRBJ1-2, with the identity of the D gene unclear. Sequencing was done on a sample of peripheral blood. The sequenced DNA is TGTGCCAGCAGCCAAGATACAGTGACTAACTATGGCTACACCTTC. Its translation is CASSQDTVTNYGYTF.